These 11 T cell receptor beta chains were sequenced from one sample in a study of T-cell memory formation after mild COVID-19. Each CDR3 protein gets one entry after TCRdb re-called the 5' RACE reads with MiXCR. The sample holds hundreds of thousands of distinct CDR3 sequences, around 17% seen once. Sequencing used PBMCs or a T cell subset sorted from them (not recorded which). These receptor sequences come from an adult woman who had mild COVID-19 (a few samples of this study predate the infection). Cell type and time point are not known.

This rearrangement joins TRBV3-1 to TRBJ2-5, with a tentative D call TRBD2 (6 bases). The V and J ends lost 4 bases and 4 bases respectively, with 13 bases between them. The CDR3 is made up of 14 amino acids. Germline values: CDR1 LGHDT, CDR2 YNNKEL (reference sequence). This chain's CDR3 is CASSLVLASETQYF. CDR3 sequence (DNA): TGTGCCAGCAGCCTTGTACTAGCATCAGAGACCCAGTACTTC.

This chain connects TRBV5-1 to TRBJ2-5, with TRBD2 identical over 9 bases. The V segment lost 6 bases and the J segment 1 base; nucleotides outside the gene matches: 10. The length of the CDR3 is 16 residues. The V gene's germline CDR1 is SGHRS and CDR2 YFSETQ. The DNA of the CDR3 is TGCGCCAGCACCACGGGGGCTAGCGGGACCCAAGAGACCCAGTACTTC. It encodes CASTTGASGTQETQYF.

This clonotype was counted between two and nine times. The rearrangement joins TRBV12-3 or TRBV12-4 to TRBJ1-2; no clear D. Trimming cost V 5 bases and J 6 bases, with 10 bases left between them. The CDR3 length is 12 residues. The CDR3 region is CASSHLRDGYTF. Here the CDR3 DNA reads TGTGCCAGCAGTCACCTTCGGGATGGCTACACCTTC.

This clonotype was observed a few times. The chain combines TRBV3-1 with TRBJ2-1; 13 bases match TRBD2. Unmatched junction bases numbered 15, after V lost 4 bases and J lost 9 bases. Germline V gives CDR1 LGHDT, CDR2 YNNKEL (reference sequence). The CDR3 has 18 amino acids. The CDR3 loop reads CASSPRLAGGYEEGEQFF. For the CDR3, the DNA is TGTGCCAGCAGCCCTCGACTAGCGGGGGGATACGAAGAGGGTGAGCAGTTCTTC.

This clonotype turned up a few times. V and J are TRBV6-2 or TRBV6-3 and TRBJ2-7; D unresolved. V shed 0 bases and J shed 6 bases, with 6 bases lying between them. There are 12 residues in the CDR3. Germline V lookup: CDR1 MNHEY, CDR2 SVGEGT. The CDR3 DNA is TGTGCCAGCAGTTACTCCAAGGGCGAGCAGTACTTC. Residues: CASSYSKGEQYF.

The rearrangement links TRBV24-1 to TRBJ2-7; 9 bases match TRBD2. CDR3 length: 17 amino acids. The trim removed 4 bases at V and 5 bases at J, leaving 14 bases unmatched. The germline V gene has CDR1 KGHDR and CDR2 SFDVKD. CDR3 in amino acids: CATSEVGREGRAHEQYF. For the CDR3, the DNA is TGTGCCACCAGTGAGGTCGGGCGGGAGGGCCGCGCCCACGAGCAGTACTTC.

This clonotype occurred a few times. The rearrangement uses TRBV7-3 and TRBJ1-6; D gene ambiguous. Germline loops: CDR1 SGHTA, CDR2 FQGTGA. With 0 bases removed from V and 7 bases from J, the gap between germline ends came to 7 bases. There are 14 residues in the CDR3. CDR3 in DNA: TGTGCCAGCAGCTTAACGTCCGGGAATTCACCCCTCCACTTT. Its protein product is CASSLTSGNSPLHF.

J is TRBJ2-3 and V is TRBV10-3, with 12 bases lining up with TRBD2. Germline-derived CDR1 and CDR2 are ENHRY and SYGVKD. Trimming removed 5 bases from V and 2 bases from J; junction bases left unmatched: 11. The CDR3 has 18 residues. The CDR3 loop reads CAISQDLTSGSPTDTQYF. The CDR3 DNA sequence: TGTGCCATCAGTCAAGACCTGACTAGCGGGAGCCCCACAGATACGCAGTATTTT.

The chain recombines TRBV5-4 with TRBJ2-7, with a possible D match to TRBD2 (6 bases). Trimming took 4 bases from V and 2 from J, leaving 16 bases between them. There are 15 residues in the CDR3. The germline V gene encodes CDR1 SGHNT and CDR2 YYREEE (reference sequence). CDR3 nucleotide sequence: TGTGCCAGCAGCGAAGGGGTGGGAGGCACCTACGAGCAGTACTTC. Its protein product is CASSEGVGGTYEQYF.

This clonotype was counted ten times or more. The junction departs from germline at one end; a sequencing error may be responsible. The chain joins TRBV4-3 to TRBJ2-1; the D is unclear. CDR1 is LGHNA and CDR2 is YSLEER in the germline V gene. The CDR3 extends over 12 amino acids. This CDR3 reads CASSQAYNEQFF. The CDR3 DNA sequence: TGTGCCAGCAGCCAGGCCTACAATGAGCAGTTCTTC.

Here the CDR3 reads CASSTDLRPTDTQYF. As DNA, the CDR3 is TGTGCCAGCAGTACAGACTTGCGCCCCACAGATACGCAGTATTTT. V is TRBV5-5 and J is TRBJ2-3, with D unclear. The V gene's germline CDR1 is SGHKS and CDR2 YYEKEE (reference sequence). Trimming took 5 bases from V and 2 from J, leaving 15 bases between them. The CDR3 has 15 amino acids. Full variable domain (rest looked up from reference TRBV5-5 and TRBJ2-3): DAGVTQSPTHLIKTRGQQVTLRCSPISGHKSVSWYQQVLGQGPQFIFQYYEKEERGRGNFPDRFSARQFPNYSSELNVNALLLGDSALYLCASSTDLRPTDTQYFGPGTRLTVL.